Following are 32 T cell receptor beta chains from one sample sequenced in a study of blood T cells in healthy people across ages (dated by TCRdb to about 2015). The library was built by means of 5' RACE. The listed sequencing device is Illumina HiSeq 2500. The second PCR ran for roughly 6 to 11 cycles and used a J-beta primer mix along with a sample-barcoded 5' primer. TCRdb cleaned the public reads at Q25 with fastp, built clones with MiXCR and kept in-frame beta chains. Each CDR3 protein appears once, grouped with its most common genes and DNA. Counted in this sample were roughly 900,000 distinct CDR3 sequences; roughly 52% of them appeared once. The ten largest make up around an eighth of the sample. The source material was blood. These receptors were taken from a man aged 30 to 39 in good health.

V usage is TRBV12-3 or TRBV12-4 and J usage is TRBJ2-5; D not resolved. The CDR3 spans 12 residues. V lost 3 bases and J lost 7, with 9 bases in between. The CDR3 here is CASSFTSGTQYF. The CDR3 DNA reads as TGTGCCAGCAGTTTTACCTCTGGGACCCAGTACTTC.

This chain connects TRBV28 to TRBJ1-4; the D is unclear. The CDR3 has 14 residues. V dropped 5 bases and J dropped 8 bases, with 15 bases sitting between them. CDR1 MDHEN and CDR2 SYDVKM come from the germline V gene. CDR3 amino acids: CASSRTPGKEKLFF. The CDR3 DNA is TGTGCCAGCAGTCGGACGCCGGGGAAGGAAAAACTGTTTTTT.

In its sample, this clonotype was seen once. This chain uses TRBV28 with TRBJ2-1; no definite D call. The CDR3 covers 14 residues. V was cut by 5 bases and J by 6 bases, with 14 bases left in between. CDR1 is MDHEN and CDR2 is SYDVKM in the germline V gene. CDR3 loop: CASSPHRDGNEQFF. The CDR3 coding sequence is TGTGCCAGCAGTCCCCATAGAGACGGCAATGAGCAGTTCTTC.

This clonotype was seen a single time. The chain employs TRBV20-1 and TRBJ2-4, with 9 bases identical to TRBD2. The DNA matches TRBJ2-5 better at its end, which makes the J call doubtful. The CDR3 is made up of 14 amino acids. Germline loops: CDR1 DFQATT, CDR2 SNEGSKA (reference sequence). The CDR3 sequence is CRLDPAGGGETQYF. The CDR3 DNA sequence: TGCAGACTAGATCCAGCGGGGGGTGGAGAGACCCAGTACTTC.

In this sample, this clonotype turned up a few times. The chain employs TRBV5-6 and TRBJ2-1, with 8 bases aligning to TRBD1. Germline CDR1 reads SGHDT; CDR2 reads YYEEEE. Losses at the gene ends were 5 bases for V and 8 bases for J; bases not matched to a gene: 6. The CDR3 is 13 amino acids. The CDR3 loop reads CASRTDRADEQFF. The CDR3 DNA is TGTGCCAGCAGAACGGACAGGGCCGATGAGCAGTTCTTC.

V gene TRBV29-1 combines with J gene TRBJ1-1; D unclear. Germline lookup yields CDR1 SQVTM and CDR2 ANQGSEA. CDR3 length equals 10 residues. V lost 4 bases to trimming and J lost 13 bases, with 13 bases between them. The CDR3 reads CSVAGPEGFF. The CDR3 DNA reads TGCAGCGTTGCCGGACCTGAGGGTTTCTTT.

The V and J genes are TRBV11-3 and TRBJ2-7; D gene uncertain. Germline-derived CDR1 and CDR2 are SGHNT and YENEEA. Trimming took 2 bases from V and 1 from J, leaving 9 bases between them. This CDR3 is 14 amino acids long. CDR3 amino acids: CASSLMPISYEQYF. The CDR3 bases are TGTGCCAGCAGCTTAATGCCGATATCCTACGAGCAGTACTTC. The full variable domain, its missing parts supplied by reference TRBV11-3 and TRBJ2-7, is EAGVVQSPRYKIIEKKQPVAFWCNPISGHNTLYWYLQNLGQGPELLIRYENEEAVDDSQLPKDRFSAERLKGVDSTLKIQPAELGDSAVYLCASSLMPISYEQYFGPGTRLTVT.

The rearrangement links TRBV27 to TRBJ2-3; no reliable D call. Trimming took 3 bases from V and 6 from J, leaving 13 bases between them. CDR3 length: 14 residues. Germline CDR1 MNHEY, CDR2 SMNVEV (reference sequence). CDR3 region: CASSFVGGPDTQYF. The DNA for the CDR3 is TGTGCCAGCAGTTTTGTAGGCGGCCCCGATACGCAGTATTTT.

The table lists this clonotype with a few counts. The gene calls are TRBV15 and TRBJ2-5, with a possible D match to TRBD2 (5 bases). Germline V CDR1 and CDR2: LNHNV, YYDKDF (reference sequence). Between the trimmed V and J ends, which lost 5 bases and 4 bases, there was a span of 17 bases. This CDR3 is 15 amino acids long. The CDR3 coding sequence is TGTGCCACCAGCGCGCGTCGGGGAATGGCAGAGACCCAGTACTTC. This gives the protein CATSARRGMAETQYF. Filled out from reference TRBV15 and TRBJ2-5, the complete variable domain reads DAMVIQNPRYQVTQFGKPVTLSCSQTLNHNVMYWYQQKSSQAPKLLFHYYDKDFNNEADTPDNFQSRRPNTSFCFLDIRSPGLGDTAMYLCATSARRGMAETQYFGPGTRLLVL.

The table lists this clonotype with a few counts. One end of the junction fails to match germline, which may point to a read error. The chain combines TRBV9 with TRBJ2-5, with D perhaps TRBD1 or TRBD2 (6 bases each). The CDR3 covers 14 residues. CDR1 is SGDLS, CDR2 YYNGEE, per germline. This chain's CDR3 is CASSVGGGLETQYF. The CDR3 nucleotides read TGTGCCAGCAGCGTAGGTGGGGGGCTGGAGACTCAGTACTTC.

This clonotype was seen only once. The chain recombines TRBV10-3 with TRBJ2-4, with TRBD1 matching 7 bases. The end of the DNA is better explained by TRBJ2-7, so the J call may be wrong. The length of the CDR3 is 13 residues. Per germline, CDR1 ENHRY and CDR2 SYGVKD. The CDR3 region has the DNA TGTGCCATCAGTGGGGACAGACCCTACGAGCAGTACTTC. Its translation: CAISGDRPYEQYF.

This clonotype was picked up many times. The V gene is TRBV29-1, the J gene TRBJ2-1; TRBD2 matches at 8 bases. Per the germline V gene, CDR1 is SQVTM and CDR2 is ANQGSEA. The CDR3 extends over 14 amino acids. The V gene end was trimmed by 4 bases and the J gene end by 1 base; junction bases not matched to a gene: 3. CDR3 region: CSVVGLDSYNEQFF. DNA of the CDR3: TGCAGCGTTGTGGGACTAGATTCCTACAATGAGCAGTTCTTC.

This clonotype was observed a handful of times. The J gene is TRBJ2-7, the V gene TRBV12-3 or TRBV12-4; TRBD1 aligns across 9 bases. V trimming: 5 bases; J trimming: 1 base; junction bases outside the gene matches: 9. This CDR3 region has 16 residues. The CDR3 spells CASSPAGTGNSYEQYF. The CDR3 bases are TGTGCCAGCAGTCCCGCCGGGACAGGGAATTCCTACGAGCAGTACTTC.

A few counts support this clonotype. The V gene is TRBV6-2 or TRBV6-3, the J gene TRBJ1-2; tentative D call: TRBD1 (6 bases). Germline loops: CDR1 MNHEY, CDR2 SVGEGT. The CDR3 consists of 15 residues. V was trimmed by 4 bases and J by 4 bases, leaving 16 bases between them. The CDR3 loop is CASSSPGHGSYGYTF. The CDR3 DNA reads as TGTGCCAGCAGTTCTCCGGGACACGGAAGCTATGGCTACACCTTC.

The chain couples TRBV20-1 to TRBJ2-4; D possibly corresponds to TRBD2 (5 bases). The J call may be incorrect, as the DNA end agrees better with TRBJ2-7. The CDR3 is made up of 14 amino acids. Per the germline V gene, CDR1 is DFQATT and CDR2 is SNEGSKA (reference sequence). Written as DNA, the CDR3 is TGCAGTGCTAGCCCCACTAGTGGGATTCGCGAGCAGTACTTC. Protein: CSASPTSGIREQYF.

This sequence joins TRBV28 and TRBJ2-7, with a possible D match to TRBD2 (6 bases). V gave up 6 bases and J gave up 0 bases, with 15 bases separating them. Germline lookup yields CDR1 MDHEN and CDR2 SYDVKM. The CDR3 consists of 15 residues. CDR3 sequence (DNA): TGTGCCAGCAGACGAGGGACTGGGAGCTCCTACGAGCAGTACTTC. Amino acid sequence: CASRRGTGSSYEQYF.

In the case of this clonotype: One junction end disagrees with the germline gene, perhaps due to a read error. The CDR3 protein is CASGLGAQRGYNEQFF. CDR3 DNA sequence: TGTGCCAGCGGCTTAGGTGCCCAGCGGGGGTACAATGAGCAGTTCTTC. The rearrangement links TRBV7-2 to TRBJ2-1, with 8 bases that match TRBD2. The CDR3 is 16 residues long. The germline gives CDR1 SGHTA, CDR2 FQGNSA.

V usage is TRBV6-1 and J usage is TRBJ2-2; D gene uncertain. V lost 1 base and J 5 bases, leaving 8 bases between the germline ends. The CDR3 is 14 residues long. The V gene's germline CDR1 is MNHNS and CDR2 SASEGT. The CDR3: CASSEVRATGELFF. CDR3 coding DNA: TGTGCCAGCAGTGAAGTTAGGGCTACCGGGGAGCTGTTTTTT.

To note about this clonotype: The CDR3 ends on some other residue instead of the conserved phenylalanine or tryptophan, so this is likely a read error. The chain has TRBV20-1 and TRBJ2-3; D is ambiguous. The CDR3 spans 12 residues. The germline V and J ends were trimmed by 5 bases and 6 bases, with 12 bases remaining between them. Germline CDR1 is DFQATT and CDR2 is SNEGSKA (reference sequence). As DNA, the CDR3 is TGCAGTGCTCCCCAAGCTACGGATACGCAGTATTTA. The encoded protein is CSAPQATDTQYL.

The chain is built from TRBV5-5 and TRBJ2-5; 11 bases align to TRBD1. V lost 2 bases to trimming and J lost 4 bases; unmatched junction nucleotides: 4. Germline assignment: CDR1 SGHKS and CDR2 YYEKEE (reference sequence). The CDR3 covers 15 residues. CDR3 sequence (DNA): TGTGCCAGCAGCTTCCGGGACAGGGGGTTAGAGACCCAGTACTTC. Protein: CASSFRDRGLETQYF.

This clonotype came up a few times. The V and J genes are TRBV7-3 and TRBJ2-3; no clear D. V dropped 5 bases and J dropped 6 bases, with 12 bases sitting between them. The CDR3 runs to 13 residues. Germline V gives CDR1 SGHTA, CDR2 FQGTGA. Here the CDR3 DNA reads TGTGCCAGCAGCCCCGCCCTTCGGGATACGCAGTATTTT. It codes for CASSPALRDTQYF.

The genes are TRBV7-2 and TRBJ2-3, with TRBD1 identical over 9 bases. Per the germline V gene, CDR1 is SGHTA and CDR2 is FQGNSA. The CDR3 runs to 15 residues. V lost 1 base, J lost 7 bases, and 6 bases stayed unmatched. The CDR3 region is CASSLDRGHRNTQYF. The CDR3 DNA reads as TGTGCCAGCAGCTTAGACAGGGGGCATAGAAATACGCAGTATTTT.

The V and J genes are TRBV5-6 and TRBJ2-1, with 7 positions matching TRBD1. TRBJ2-7 matches the DNA end more closely, so the J call is doubtful. This CDR3 spans 17 amino acids. Germline CDR1 reads SGHDT; CDR2 reads YYEEEE. CDR3 nucleotide sequence: TGTGCCAGCAGAACCGCGACAGGGTATAGCTCCTACAATGAGCAGTACTTC. As protein: CASRTATGYSSYNEQYF.

This clonotype was found a few times. The chain is built from TRBV20-1 and TRBJ1-2, with D possibly matching TRBD1 (5 bases). Germline loops: CDR1 DFQATT, CDR2 SNEGSKA (reference sequence). V lost 6 bases and J 7 bases, leaving 15 bases between the germline ends. The CDR3 is made up of 12 amino acids. The CDR3 sequence is CSARKDTAGYTF. In nucleotides, the CDR3 is TGCAGTGCCCGTAAGGACACGGCTGGCTACACCTTC.

V and J are TRBV20-1 and TRBJ2-1; unclear D gene. The assigned J gene may be wrong: the sequence end matches TRBJ2-7 better. Looked up from germline, CDR1 is DFQATT and CDR2 is SNEGSKA (reference sequence). CDR3 length equals 11 residues. CDR3 coding DNA: TGCAGTGCTCCTGCCCCCAATGAGCAGTACTTC. This gives the protein CSAPAPNEQYF.

The CDR3 DNA is TGTGCCAGCAGTGAATCGGGACCTCAAGAGACCCAGTACTTC. It translates to CASSESGPQETQYF. The J gene is TRBJ2-5, the V gene TRBV25-1; D could derive from TRBD1 or TRBD2 (5 bases each). The CDR3 covers 14 residues. Germline CDR1 is MGHDK and CDR2 is SYGVNS. The V and J ends lost 1 base and 2 bases respectively, with 8 bases between them.

In this sample, this clonotype turned up a few times. In nucleotides, the CDR3 is TGTGCCAGCAGCCAAGATCTAGGAGCCACTAACTATGGCTACACCTTC. It is translated as CASSQDLGATNYGYTF. The V call is TRBV4-2, the J call TRBJ1-2; D is uncertain. This CDR3 has 16 residues. Per germline, CDR1 LGHNA and CDR2 YNFKEQ. V gave up 0 bases and J gave up 0 bases, with 11 bases separating them.

In this sample, this clonotype turned up once. The chain links TRBV5-5 to TRBJ2-7; maybe TRBD1 (7 bases). CDR3 length: 15 amino acids. The germline gives CDR1 SGHKS, CDR2 YYEKEE (reference sequence). With 0 bases removed from V and 6 bases from J, the gap between germline ends came to 16 bases. CDR3 DNA sequence: TGTGCCAGCAGCTTGGTCGGAGGGGGCTTCGCCGAGCAGTACTTC. Its protein is CASSLVGGGFAEQYF.

This sequence joins TRBV20-1 and TRBJ2-3, with 12 bases that match TRBD1. This CDR3 spans 19 amino acids. Unmatched junction bases numbered 12, after V lost 0 bases and J lost 2 bases. CDR1 and CDR2 from the germline V gene are DFQATT and SNEGSKA (reference sequence). The chain's CDR3 is CSARDKGQGAPGSTDTQYF. CDR3 DNA sequence: TGCAGTGCTAGAGATAAGGGACAGGGGGCCCCAGGGTCCACAGATACGCAGTATTTT.

V usage is TRBV7-3 and J usage is TRBJ1-1, with a possible D match to TRBD1 (5 bases). Trimming took off 1 base at V and 0 bases at J, with 9 bases between the two ends. CDR1 SGHTA and CDR2 FQGTGA come from the germline V gene. There are 15 residues in the CDR3. CDR3 DNA: TGTGCCAGCAGCTTAAGTGCAGGGATGAACACTGAAGCTTTCTTT. It specifies CASSLSAGMNTEAFF. The variable domain in full, with the rest retrieved from reference TRBV7-3 and TRBJ1-1, is GAGVSQTPSNKVTEKGKYVELRCDPISGHTALYWYRQSLGQGPEFLIYFQGTGAADDSGLPNDRFFAVRPEGSVSTLKIQRTERGDSAVYLCASSLSAGMNTEAFFGQGTRLTVV.

This clonotype was picked up a small number of times. The gene calls are TRBV7-9 and TRBJ2-2; D gene uncertain. The CDR3 length is 16 residues. Germline V lookup: CDR1 SEHNR, CDR2 FQNEAQ (reference sequence). Trimming left V 5 bases short and J 2 bases short, with 15 bases between. This chain's CDR3 is CASSPTPTRNTGELFF. In DNA, the CDR3 is TGTGCCAGCAGCCCTACTCCCACTCGAAACACCGGGGAGCTGTTTTTT.

About this clonotype: The junction differs from germline at one of its ends, possibly a read error. V gene TRBV12-3 or TRBV12-4 combines with J gene TRBJ2-3, with 8 bases identical to TRBD1. This CDR3 region has 15 residues. The CDR3 sequence is CASSGWGQVGDMQYF. The CDR3 DNA reads TGTGCCAGCAGTGGGTGGGGACAGGTAGGAGATATGCAGTATTTT.